The 21 T cell receptor beta chains in this list originate from one sample, sequenced in a study of technical replicates of blood from a few donors. Profiled with immunoSEQ multiplex PCR; TCRdb holds only in-frame clones, not every one. The sample yields roughly 50,000 clones, roughly 96% seen once. Source material: PBMCs. Source of these receptors: a human donor in good health. Some clones in this sample may be carry-over from other donors' samples.

The chain recombines TRBV25-1 with TRBJ2-3; TRBD2 might be the D (6 bases). The CDR3 runs to 17 residues. V dropped 2 bases and J dropped 4 bases, with 19 bases sitting between them. Germline loops: CDR1 MGHDK, CDR2 SYGVNS. The CDR3: CASSEPSLRLDPDTQYF. DNA of the CDR3: TGTGCCAGCAGTGAACCGAGTCTTAGACTAGATCCAGATACGCAGTATTTT.

V is TRBV10-3 and J is TRBJ2-4; 11 bases map to TRBD2. Trimming took 7 bases from V and 7 from J; bases not matched to a gene: 9. Per germline, CDR1 ENHRY and CDR2 SYGVKD. This CDR3 region has 15 residues. This CDR3 reads CAIMDSGGARNIQYF. As DNA, the CDR3 is TGTGCCATCATGGATAGCGGGGGGGCACGGAACATTCAGTACTTC.

The chain carries TRBV7-3 and TRBJ2-7; D unresolved. Germline CDR1 is SGHTA and CDR2 is FQGTGA. This CDR3 is built from 14 residues. The ends were cut back, 2 bases at V and 6 bases at J, with 14 bases in the middle. The chain's CDR3 is CASSLSPGNGEQYF. The CDR3 nucleotides read TGTGCCAGCAGCTTATCCCCAGGAAATGGCGAGCAGTACTTC.

The rearrangement links TRBV5-5 to TRBJ2-7, with 8 bases aligning to TRBD1. Germline V gives CDR1 SGHKS, CDR2 YYEKEE (reference sequence). The trim removed 2 bases at V and 2 bases at J, leaving 3 bases unmatched. The CDR3 consists of 14 residues. CDR3: CASSLQGGPYEQYF. CDR3 in DNA: TGTGCCAGCAGCTTACAGGGGGGACCCTACGAGCAGTACTTC. The variable domain in full, with the rest retrieved from reference TRBV5-5 and TRBJ2-7, is DAGVTQSPTHLIKTRGQQVTLRCSPISGHKSVSWYQQVLGQGPQFIFQYYEKEERGRGNFPDRFSARQFPNYSSELNVNALLLGDSALYLCASSLQGGPYEQYFGPGTRLTVT.

The rearrangement uses TRBV28 and TRBJ1-1, with TRBD1 matching 10 bases. This CDR3 has 15 residues. CDR1 is MDHEN and CDR2 is SYDVKM in the germline V gene. V lost 2 bases to trimming and J lost 5 bases; unmatched junction nucleotides: 5. The CDR3 spells CASSLRTGGKTEAFF. The CDR3 DNA follows: TGTGCCAGCAGTTTAAGGACAGGGGGGAAAACTGAAGCTTTCTTT. Supplemented by reference TRBV28 and TRBJ1-1, the full variable domain reads DVKVTQSSRYLVKRTGEKVFLECVQDMDHENMFWYRQDPGLGLRLIYFSYDVKMKEKGDIPEGYSVSREKKERFSLILESASTNQTSMYLCASSLRTGGKTEAFFGQGTRLTVV.

This clone appeared once. The chain uses TRBV4-3 and TRBJ2-5; TRBD2 matches 8 bases. V shed 4 bases and J 7 bases; nucleotides not matched to a gene: 11. The CDR3 is made up of 15 amino acids. Germline V lookup: CDR1 LGHNA, CDR2 YSLEER. CDR3 protein: CASSRRPGLDGTQYF. The CDR3 DNA follows: TGCGCCAGCAGCCGCAGACCGGGACTAGATGGGACCCAGTACTTC.

This clone appeared a few times. The rearrangement links TRBV10-3 to TRBJ1-2; 7 nucleotides agree with TRBD1. Germline V gives CDR1 ENHRY, CDR2 SYGVKD. With 6 bases clipped from V and 0 bases from J, the junction kept 7 bases outside the gene matches. The CDR3 is 15 amino acids. The CDR3 coding sequence is TGTGCCATCAGAGGGACAGTAACCACTAACTATGGCTACACCTTC. It yields the protein CAIRGTVTTNYGYTF.

The V and J genes are TRBV6-5 and TRBJ2-7, with 8 nucleotides matching TRBD2. Germline V gene data show CDR1 as MNHEY and CDR2 as SVGAGI. CDR3 length: 14 residues. The junction had 1 base not matched to a gene; V was cut back by 0 bases and J by 3 bases. In nucleotides, the CDR3 is TGTGCCAGCAGTTACTCGGCGGGGGGCTACGAGCAGTACTTC. Its translation is CASSYSAGGYEQYF.

The chain has TRBV9 and TRBJ1-4; 7 positions agree with TRBD1. V shed 3 bases, J shed 3 bases, and the junction held 14 bases outside the gene matches. The CDR3 covers 18 residues. The germline CDR1 and CDR2 sequences are SGDLS and YYNGEE. CDR3 sequence (DNA): TGTGCCAGCAGCGACCGCCACCGGGACAGCAACTCTAATGAAAAACTGTTTTTT. Encoded protein: CASSDRHRDSNSNEKLFF.

This chain links TRBV7-8 with TRBJ2-1, with 8 nucleotides matching TRBD2. The CDR3 is 17 residues long. J gave up 0 bases and V 1 base, and 5 bases lay outside the gene matches. Germline CDR1 reads SGHVS; CDR2 reads FQNEAQ. For the CDR3, the DNA is TGTGCCAGCAGCTTAGTGACTAGCGAGAGCTCCTACAATGAGCAGTTCTTC. This translates into CASSLVTSESSYNEQFF.

The V call is TRBV4-1, the J call TRBJ2-7; D remains ambiguous. CDR1 and CDR2 from the germline V gene are MGHRA and YSYEKL. Deletions cut 4 bases from V and 5 bases from J, with 18 bases between. This CDR3 is built from 15 residues. The CDR3 spells CASSRTLGPVDEQYF. CDR3 DNA sequence: TGCGCCAGCAGCCGCACGCTAGGCCCGGTGGACGAGCAGTACTTC.

V is TRBV9 and J is TRBJ2-7, with D possibly being TRBD1 (6 bases). CDR1 is SGDLS, CDR2 YYNGEE, per germline. This CDR3 contains 17 residues. V was shortened by 2 bases and J by 1 base, with 19 bases between the two germline ends. The CDR3 region is CASSVSLPQGGSYEQYF. As DNA, the CDR3 is TGTGCCAGCAGCGTTTCACTCCCCCAAGGGGGATCCTACGAGCAGTACTTC. Filled out from reference TRBV9 and TRBJ2-7, the complete variable domain reads DSGVTQTPKHLITATGQRVTLRCSPRSGDLSVYWYQQSLDQGLQFLIQYYNGEERAKGNILERFSAQQFPDLHSELNLSSLELGDSALYFCASSVSLPQGGSYEQYFGPGTRLTVT.

J is TRBJ2-1 and V is TRBV2; 13 positions match TRBD2. Per the germline V gene, CDR1 is SNHLY and CDR2 is FYNNEI. Trimming cost V 7 bases and J 6 bases; bases outside gene matches: 3. CDR3 length equals 14 residues. This chain's CDR3 is CASTRTSGGNEQFF. DNA for the CDR3: TGTGCCAGCACTCGGACTAGCGGGGGCAATGAGCAGTTCTTC. The full variable domain, with the rest looked up from reference TRBV2 and TRBJ2-1, is EPEVTQTPSHQVTQMGQEVILRCVPISNHLYFYWYRQILGQKVEFLVSFYNNEISEKSEIFDDQFSVERPDGSNFTLKIRSTKLEDSAMYFCASTRTSGGNEQFFGPGTRLTVL.

The V call is TRBV7-2, the J call TRBJ1-1; 7 nucleotides match TRBD1. Per the germline V gene, CDR1 is SGHTA and CDR2 is FQGNSA. J was trimmed by 2 bases and V by 4 bases; bases with no gene match: 7. This CDR3 contains 15 residues. The CDR3 DNA follows: TGTGCCAGCAGCTCGAACCGGGACAGAAACACTGAAGCTTTCTTT. Encoded protein: CASSSNRDRNTEAFF.

The J gene is TRBJ2-5, the V gene TRBV7-8; D call uncertain. Germline assignment: CDR1 SGHVS and CDR2 FQNEAQ. Trimming took 4 bases from V and 0 from J, leaving 6 bases between them. The CDR3 is made up of 13 amino acids. DNA for the CDR3: TGTGCCAGCAGCTACCGGGACCAAGAGACCCAGTACTTC. As protein: CASSYRDQETQYF.

The chain uses TRBV6-5 and TRBJ1-2, with 8 bases lining up with TRBD1. Germline values: CDR1 MNHEY, CDR2 SVGAGI. The CDR3 is 15 amino acids. Trimming cost V 0 bases and J 7 bases; bases outside gene matches: 7. CDR3 amino acids: CASSYSRQGTFGYTF. The CDR3 DNA follows: TGTGCCAGCAGTTACTCCCGACAGGGGACGTTTGGCTACACCTTC.

As DNA, the CDR3 is TGTGCCAGCAGCTTGGTAGGGGTACAGACCCAGTACTTC. Residues: CASSLVGVQTQYF. The chain joins TRBV5-4 to TRBJ2-5, with D perhaps matching TRBD1 (5 bases). V lost 0 bases and J 6 bases, leaving 9 bases between the germline ends. This CDR3 spans 13 amino acids. In germline, CDR1 is SGHNT, CDR2 YYREEE (reference sequence).

The chain recombines TRBV6-5 with TRBJ1-2; 10 nucleotides agree with TRBD1. This CDR3 is built from 12 residues. CDR1 is MNHEY and CDR2 is SVGAGI in the germline V gene. After removal of 6 bases from V and 8 bases from J, the junction contained 3 bases not matched to a gene. CDR3 loop: CASSRTGGGYTF. CDR3 DNA sequence: TGTGCCAGCAGCCGGACAGGGGGAGGCTACACCTTC.

The chain employs TRBV14 and TRBJ1-2; D unclear. V lost 1 base and J 5 bases, leaving 14 bases between the germline ends. The germline gives CDR1 SGHDN, CDR2 FVKESK. This CDR3 is built from 15 residues. This CDR3 is CASSQGFGVRYGYTF. Here the CDR3 DNA reads TGTGCCAGCAGCCAAGGGTTCGGGGTCCGGTATGGCTACACCTTC. Drawing the rest from reference TRBV14 and TRBJ1-2, the complete variable domain is EAGVTQFPSHSVIEKGQTVTLRCDPISGHDNLYWYRRVMGKEIKFLLHFVKESKQDESGMPNNRFLAERTGGTYSTLKVQPAELEDSGVYFCASSQGFGVRYGYTFGSGTRLTVV.

The chain is built from TRBV7-3 and TRBJ2-1; D might be TRBD1 (6 bases). V was trimmed by 2 bases and J by 11 bases, leaving 13 bases between them. This CDR3 is built from 13 residues. Germline CDR1 is SGHTA and CDR2 is FQGTGA. The CDR3 bases are TGTGCCAGCAGCTTATTCGGCCAGGGGAAGCAGTTCTTC. This codes for CASSLFGQGKQFF.

The chain links TRBV9 to TRBJ2-1; TRBD2 might be the D (6 bases). The germline V gene encodes CDR1 SGDLS and CDR2 YYNGEE. The CDR3 spans 13 residues. V gave up 7 bases and J gave up 8 bases, with 16 bases separating them. CDR3 in amino acids: CASAEGEGDEQFF. The CDR3 DNA is TGTGCCAGCGCGGAGGGTGAGGGCGATGAGCAGTTCTTC.